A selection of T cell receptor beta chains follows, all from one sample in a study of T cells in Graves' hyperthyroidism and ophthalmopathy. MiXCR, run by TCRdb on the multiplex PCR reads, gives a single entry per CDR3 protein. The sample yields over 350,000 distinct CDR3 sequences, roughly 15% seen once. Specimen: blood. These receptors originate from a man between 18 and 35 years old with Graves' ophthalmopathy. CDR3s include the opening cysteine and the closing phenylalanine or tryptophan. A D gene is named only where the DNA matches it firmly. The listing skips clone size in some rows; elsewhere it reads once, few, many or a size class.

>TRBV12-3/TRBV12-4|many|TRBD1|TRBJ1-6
TGTGCCAGCACCCTACAGACAGGGCAGCCCCTCCACTTT
CASTLQTGQPLHF
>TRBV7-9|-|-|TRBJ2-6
TGTGCCAGCAGCAAGAGCTCTGGGGCCAACGTCCTGACTTTC
CASSKSSGANVLTF
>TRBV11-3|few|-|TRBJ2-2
TGTGCCAGCAGCTTCCTTTCAGGGGCCGGGGAGCTGTTTTTT
CASSFLSGAGELFF
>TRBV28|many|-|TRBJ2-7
TGTGCCAGCACCCCAGGGTCGGGCGAGCAGTACTTC
CASTPGSGEQYF
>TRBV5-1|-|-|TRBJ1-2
TGCGCCAGCAGCTTGGCCGACCCTAGCGAGGGGGGCTACACCTTC
CASSLADPSEGGYTF
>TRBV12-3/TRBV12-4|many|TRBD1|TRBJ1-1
TGTGCCAGCAGTTTAACAAGACAGGGTATACAGAACACTGAAGCTTTCTTT
CASSLTRQGIQNTEAFF
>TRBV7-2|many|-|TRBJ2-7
TGTGCCAGCCGGGGGGCCAGCTCCTACGAGCAGTACTTC
CASRGASSYEQYF
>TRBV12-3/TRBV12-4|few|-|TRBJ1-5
TGTGCCAGCAGTTTAGAGGATTTTCAGCCCCAGCATTTT
CASSLEDFQPQHF
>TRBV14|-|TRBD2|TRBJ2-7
TGTGCCAGCAGCCCTGGGACTAGCCTCAACTCCTACGAGCAGTACTTC
CASSPGTSLNSYEQYF
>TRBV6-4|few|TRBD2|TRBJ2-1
TGTGCCAGCAGTGTGAGTAGCGGGCCCTACAATGAGCAGTTCTTC
CASSVSSGPYNEQFF
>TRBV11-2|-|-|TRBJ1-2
TGTGCCAGCAGCTTACTAGGGGTAGACTATGGCTACACCTTC
CASSLLGVDYGYTF
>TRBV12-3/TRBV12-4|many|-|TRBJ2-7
TGTGCCAGCAGTTTCCTCTTCTACGAGCAGTACTTC
CASSFLFYEQYF
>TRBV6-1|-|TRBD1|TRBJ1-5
TGTGCCAGCCTAAAGGGACAGGGTGGTCAGCCCCAGCATTTT
CASLKGQGGQPQHF
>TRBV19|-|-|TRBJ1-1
TGTGCCAGTAGTATAGGGGCCGGGGGCGCTTTCTTT
CASSIGAGGAFF
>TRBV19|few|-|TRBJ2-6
TGTGCCAGTAGTATAGAAACGCGAGGATATGGGGCCAACGTCCTGACTTTC
CASSIETRGYGANVLTF
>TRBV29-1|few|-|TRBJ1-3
TGCAGCGTTGTTCAGGGAAACTCTGGAAACACCATATATTTT
CSVVQGNSGNTIYF
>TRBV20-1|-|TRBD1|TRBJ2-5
TGCAGTGCTAGAGATTGGACAGGGGGCATAGAGACCCAGTACTTC
CSARDWTGGIETQYF
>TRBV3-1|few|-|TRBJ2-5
TGTGCCAGCAGCCCGACTGAGTACCAAGAGACCCAGTACTTC
CASSPTEYQETQYF
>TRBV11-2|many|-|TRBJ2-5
TGTGCCAGCAGCCCCCGTGGTAGGAGCTACCAAGAGACCCAGTACTTC
CASSPRGRSYQETQYF